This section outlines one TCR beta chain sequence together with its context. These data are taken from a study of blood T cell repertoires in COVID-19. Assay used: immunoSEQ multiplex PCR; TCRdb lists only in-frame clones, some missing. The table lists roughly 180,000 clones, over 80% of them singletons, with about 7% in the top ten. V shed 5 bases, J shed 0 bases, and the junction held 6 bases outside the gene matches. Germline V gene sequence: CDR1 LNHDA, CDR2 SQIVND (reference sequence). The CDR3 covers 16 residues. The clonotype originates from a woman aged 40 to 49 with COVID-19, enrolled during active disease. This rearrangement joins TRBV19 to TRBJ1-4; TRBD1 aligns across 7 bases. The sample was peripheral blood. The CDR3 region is CASSPNTGATNEKLFF. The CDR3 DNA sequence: TGTGCCAGTAGTCCGAACACAGGGGCAACTAATGAAAAACTGTTTTTT.